What follows is one T cell receptor (beta chain) and its context. Its antigen is currently unknown. The record originates from a study of cytomegalovirus exposure and HLA in healthy donors. Study-wide context: Earlier results showed some 120 million unique TCR beta sequences derived from roughly 180 million T cells. General study results and limits: Immune exposure was documented only through CMV serostatus.

At sampling all donors were nominally healthy, likely with unrecorded immune exposures. 60 Vbeta and 13 Jbeta primers were used in PCR. TCRdb keeps only in-frame clones here, not all; method: immunoSEQ multiplex PCR. The sample lists about 130,000 clones; less than 80% were seen once. This CDR3 has 16 amino acids. The V segment lost 1 base and the J segment 10 bases; nucleotides outside the gene matches: 8. Looked up from germline, CDR1 is SGHNT and CDR2 is YENEEA. The receptor was isolated from a man aged 50 or older in good health and CMV-seropositive. The sequencing input was PBMCs. The V call is TRBV11-3, the J call TRBJ2-1; TRBD2 matches at 12 bases. CDR3 region: CASSLVPGLAGEEQFF. In DNA, the CDR3 is TGTGCCAGCAGCTTAGTGCCGGGACTAGCGGGTGAGGAGCAGTTCTTC.